These 2 T cell receptor beta chains originate from one sample sequenced in a study of T cell responses to AZD1222 COVID-19 vaccine. Some clones are missing from TCRdb's copy, which holds only in-frame ones; the method was immunoSEQ multiplex PCR. This sample yields 150,000 to 200,000 clones, of which roughly 94% are seen a single time; approximately 0.98% belongs to the top ten. The specimen comprised peripheral blood, sampled 28 days after the second AZD1222 dose. Receptors originate from an adult who received the AZD1222 COVID-19 vaccine.

The V and J genes are TRBV9 and TRBJ2-3; tentative D call: TRBD2 (6 bases). The CDR3 covers 16 residues. Looked up from germline, CDR1 is SGDLS and CDR2 is YYNGEE. The germline V and J ends were trimmed by 7 bases and 1 base, with 19 bases remaining between them. CDR3 in amino acids: CASGVRGLGGTDTQYF. CDR3 coding DNA: TGTGCCAGCGGAGTCCGGGGACTCGGTGGCACAGATACGCAGTATTTT.

V is TRBV19 and J is TRBJ1-5, with D perhaps TRBD1 (5 bases). From germline, CDR1 is LNHDA and CDR2 SQIVND (reference sequence). The CDR3 is 14 residues long. V was shortened by 3 bases and J by 5 bases, with 11 bases between the two germline ends. CDR3 residues: CASSIRVGHQPQHF. The DNA of the CDR3 is TGTGCCAGTAGTATCAGGGTCGGCCATCAGCCCCAGCATTTT. The whole variable domain, filled in from reference TRBV19 and TRBJ1-5, reads DGGITQSPKYLFRKEGQNVTLSCEQNLNHDAMYWYRQDPGQGLRLIYYSQIVNDFQKGDIAEGYSVSREKKESFPLTVTSAQKNPTAFYLCASSIRVGHQPQHFGDGTRLSIL.